This T cell receptor (beta chain) appears in the sequencing data of a study of shared clonotypes between healthy human individuals. Findings of the study overall: Even with large depth, rarefaction showed that sorted-subset sequencing was incomplete. Among the subsets, naive ones generally showed larger estimated richness than memory ones.

V lost 5 bases, J lost 8 bases, and 12 bases lay in between. The CDR3 has 13 amino acids. Germline V CDR1 and CDR2: LNHNV, YYDKDF (reference sequence). Nashville, Tennessee was home to all donors, who were Caucasian adults. Sequenced by immunoSEQ multiplex PCR; TCRdb stores in-frame clones only, minus some. The sample holds approximately 2.3 million clones, approximately 93% seen once. With respect to this clone: The antigen remains undetermined.

Material: naive CD4+ T cells from PBMCs. Subset given: CD45RA+ positively selected. V is TRBV15 and J is TRBJ1-4; a weak D match, TRBD1 (5 bases). This TCR came from a man aged 18 to 30 in good health. Some clones in this sample may be carry-over from other donors' samples. The CDR3 loop reads CATSERGSEKLFF. The CDR3 nucleotides are TGTGCCACCAGCGAGAGGGGCTCCGAAAAACTGTTTTTT. Supplemented by reference TRBV15 and TRBJ1-4, the full variable domain reads DAMVIQNPRYQVTQFGKPVTLSCSQTLNHNVMYWYQQKSSQAPKLLFHYYDKDFNNEADTPDNFQSRRPNTSFCFLDIRSPGLGDTAMYLCATSERGSEKLFFGSGTQLSVL.